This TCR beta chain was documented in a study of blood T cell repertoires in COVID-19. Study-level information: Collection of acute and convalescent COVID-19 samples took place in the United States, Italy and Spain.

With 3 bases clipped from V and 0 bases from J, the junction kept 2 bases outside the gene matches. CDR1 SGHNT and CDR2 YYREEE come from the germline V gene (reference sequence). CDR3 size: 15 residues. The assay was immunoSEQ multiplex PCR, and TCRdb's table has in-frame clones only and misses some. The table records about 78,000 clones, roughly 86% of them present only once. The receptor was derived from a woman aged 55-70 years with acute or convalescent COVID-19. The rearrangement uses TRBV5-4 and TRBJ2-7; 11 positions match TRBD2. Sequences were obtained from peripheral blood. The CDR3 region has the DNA TGTGCCAGCAGCTCGGGGACTAGCGGCTCCTACGAGCAGTACTTC. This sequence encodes CASSSGTSGSYEQYF.